This is a list of T cell receptor beta chains from one sample in a study of cytomegalovirus exposure and HLA in healthy donors. Profiled with immunoSEQ multiplex PCR; TCRdb holds only in-frame clones, not every one. This sample's table has roughly 120,000 clones. The sample taken for sequencing was PBMCs. The origin of the receptors is a man aged 18-30 years in good health and CMV-seronegative. CDR3s include the opening cysteine and the closing phenylalanine or tryptophan. The D gene is left open where the match is weak.

d_gene,v_gene,j_gene,CDR3aa,CDR3nt
.,TRBV6-1,TRBJ2-7,CASSGLLHEQYF,TGTGCCAGCAGTGGGTTGCTCCACGAGCAGTACTTC
TRBD2,TRBV27,TRBJ2-7,CASSSGGLSYEQYF,TGTGCCAGCTCCAGCGGGGGGCTCTCCTACGAGCAGTACTTC
TRBD2,TRBV7-2,TRBJ2-7,CASSVTSGTEQYF,TGTGCCAGCAGCGTGACTAGCGGGACCGAGCAGTACTTC
.,TRBV7-9,TRBJ1-1,CASSLVSINTEAFF,TGTGCCAGCAGCTTAGTAAGCATTAACACTGAAGCTTTCTTT
TRBD1,TRBV5-1,TRBJ1-2,CASSRDDRGSYTF,TGCGCCAGCAGCCGGGACGACAGGGGGAGCTACACCTTC
.,TRBV2,TRBJ2-6,CATPKEARGANVLTF,TGTGCCACCCCAAAGGAGGCGCGAGGGGCCAACGTCCTGACTTTC
.,TRBV19,TRBJ2-7,CASTPGVGPYEQYF,TGTGCCAGTACCCCAGGGGTGGGGCCCTACGAGCAGTACTTC
TRBD1,TRBV11-2,TRBJ1-1,CASSLDLTGWDRTLNTEAFF,TGTGCCAGCAGCTTAGATCTAACGGGATGGGACAGAACCTTGAACACTGAAGCTTTCTTT
TRBD1,TRBV4-1,TRBJ1-1,CASSQDGDRMNTEAFF,TGCGCCAGCAGCCAAGATGGGGACAGAATGAACACTGAAGCTTTCTTT
.,TRBV6-1,TRBJ1-6,CASRDTGNNSPLHF,TGTGCCAGCAGGGATACAGGGAACAATTCACCCCTCCACTTT
.,TRBV10-3,TRBJ1-4,CAISENRGDEKLFF,TGTGCCATCAGTGAAAATCGGGGGGACGAAAAACTGTTTTTT
.,TRBV30,TRBJ1-4,CAWSLDSLAEKLFF,TGTGCCTGGAGCCTCGACAGTTTGGCTGAAAAACTGTTTTTT
.,TRBV28,TRBJ1-3,CASSFGGAGGNTIYF,TGTGCCAGCAGTTTTGGAGGGGCGGGCGGAAACACCATATATTTT
.,TRBV27,TRBJ1-2,CASRRGGYGYTF,TGTGCCAGCCGGCGTGGAGGCTATGGCTACACCTTC
.,TRBV18,TRBJ2-3,CASSPEETDTQYF,TGTGCCAGCTCTCCGGAGGAGACAGATACGCAGTATTTT
TRBD2,TRBV6-1,TRBJ2-7,CASSETSGSYEQYF,TGTGCCAGCAGTGAAACTAGCGGGAGTTACGAGCAGTACTTC
TRBD1,TRBV11-3,TRBJ2-7,CASSKQQGYEQYF,TGTGCCAGCAGCAAACAACAGGGGTACGAGCAGTACTTC
TRBD1,TRBV6-1,TRBJ1-1,CASRTGREAFF,TGTGCCAGCAGGACAGGGAGAGAAGCTTTCTTT
TRBD1,TRBV7-9,TRBJ2-4,CASSLGGIDRVKNIQYF,TGTGCCAGCAGCTTAGGGGGGATCGACAGGGTCAAAAACATTCAGTACTTC
TRBD1,TRBV28,TRBJ2-7,CASSLGQGGYEQYF,TGTGCCAGCAGTCTTGGACAGGGAGGCTACGAGCAGTACTTC
TRBD1,TRBV5-1,TRBJ1-1,CASSPTRTGTDTEAFF,TGCGCCAGCAGCCCCACCCGGACAGGGACGGACACTGAAGCTTTCTTT
.,TRBV21-1,TRBJ2-7,CASSKAGQAYEQYF,TGTGCCAGCAGCAAAGCGGGACAGGCCTACGAGCAGTACTTC
.,TRBV5-6,TRBJ1-6,CASSLAVTKGGNSPLHF,TGTGCCAGCAGCTTGGCCGTTACGAAGGGAGGGAATTCACCCCTCCACTTT
.,TRBV5-4,TRBJ2-7,CASSFGRDYEQYF,TGTGCCAGCAGCTTCGGCAGGGACTACGAGCAGTACTTC
.,TRBV7-8,TRBJ1-1,CASSPRGGQEYTEAFF,TGTGCCAGCAGCCCCCGCGGAGGGCAGGAGTACACTGAAGCTTTCTTT
.,TRBV6-5,TRBJ1-1,CASSSKGGPTEAFF,TGTGCCAGCAGTTCAAAAGGGGGACCCACTGAAGCTTTCTTT
.,TRBV9,TRBJ2-1,CASSVRAGSTYNEQFF,TGTGCCAGCAGCGTACGGGCGGGATCCACCTACAATGAGCAGTTCTTC
.,TRBV27,TRBJ2-7,CASSLRGKVEQYF,TGTGCCAGCAGTTTGCGGGGAAAGGTCGAGCAGTACTTC
.,TRBV29-1,TRBJ2-3,CGVPAGSAPSTDTQYF,TGCGGCGTTCCTGCGGGAAGCGCTCCTAGCACAGATACGCAGTATTTT
TRBD2,TRBV25-1,TRBJ2-1,CASSESGRGPYNEQFF,TGTGCCAGCAGCGAAAGCGGGAGGGGGCCCTACAATGAGCAGTTCTTC
.,TRBV6-5,TRBJ1-1,CASSYSTGMNTEAFF,TGTGCCAGCAGTTACTCTACCGGGATGAACACTGAAGCTTTCTTT
.,TRBV10-2,TRBJ2-1,CASQGSLNEQFF,TGCGCCAGCCAGGGGTCGCTAAATGAGCAGTTCTTC
.,TRBV6-1,TRBJ1-1,CASSEVPGPAGTEAFF,TGTGCCAGCAGTGAAGTACCAGGCCCCGCAGGGACTGAAGCTTTCTTT
TRBD1,TRBV30,TRBJ1-1,CAWSPGGGNTEAFF,TGTGCCTGGAGTCCAGGGGGAGGGAACACTGAAGCTTTCTTT
.,TRBV5-1,TRBJ2-1,CASSLRDFDEQFF,TGCGCCAGCAGCTTGCGGGACTTCGATGAGCAGTTCTTC
.,TRBV18,TRBJ2-5,CASSPPATETQYF,TGTGCCAGCTCACCACCGGCAACGGAGACCCAGTACTTC
TRBD1,TRBV5-4,TRBJ2-7,CASSLSWTGAYEQYF,TGTGCCAGCAGCTTGTCTTGGACAGGGGCCTACGAGCAGTACTTC
.,TRBV19,TRBJ1-4,CAIGQGNEKLFF,TGTGCCATCGGGCAGGGGAATGAAAAACTGTTTTTT
.,TRBV5-1,TRBJ1-1,CASSLGQVNTEAFF,TGCGCCAGCAGCTTGGGGCAGGTGAACACTGAAGCTTTCTTT
TRBD1,TRBV15,TRBJ2-1,CATSNRDRGQNEQFF,TGTGCCACCAGCAACCGGGACAGGGGGCAGAATGAGCAGTTCTTC
.,TRBV6-5,TRBJ1-2,CASSWGLRDYGYTF,TGTGCCAGCAGTTGGGGTCTGAGGGACTATGGCTACACCTTC
TRBD1,TRBV28,TRBJ1-2,CASSLSTGANYGYTF,TGTGCCAGCAGTTTGTCGACAGGGGCTAACTATGGCTACACCTTC
.,TRBV28,TRBJ1-3,CASSLWSSGNTIYF,TGTGCCAGCAGTTTATGGAGCTCTGGAAACACCATATATTTT
TRBD1,TRBV27,TRBJ2-7,CASRGSGTVYEQYF,TGTGCCAGCAGGGGCTCCGGGACAGTCTACGAGCAGTACTTC
.,TRBV18,TRBJ1-1,CASSRTENTEAFF,TGTGCCAGCTCACGGACAGAAAACACTGAAGCTTTCTTT
.,TRBV5-1,TRBJ1-2,CASSLGRLGGDYGYTF,TGCGCCAGCAGCTTGGGCCGTCTTGGGGGGGACTATGGCTACACCTTC
.,TRBV13,TRBJ2-2,CASSSNRDKGWTGELFF,TGTGCCAGCAGCTCTAACCGGGACAAGGGGTGGACCGGGGAGCTGTTTTTT
.,TRBV7-8,TRBJ1-1,CASSPRQNTEAFF,TGTGCCAGCAGCCCTCGACAGAACACTGAAGCTTTCTTT
.,TRBV5-4,TRBJ2-7,CASSLSTGMPAYEQYF,TGTGCCAGCAGCTTGTCGACAGGCATGCCAGCCTACGAGCAGTACTTC
TRBD1,TRBV19,TRBJ1-4,CASSIDWGTATNEKLFF,TGTGCCAGTAGTATAGATTGGGGGACAGCAACTAATGAAAAACTGTTTTTT
TRBD1,TRBV5-1,TRBJ2-6,CASSWGDRTPSGANVLTF,TGCGCCAGCAGCTGGGGGGACAGGACCCCCTCTGGGGCCAACGTCCTGACTTTC
TRBD1,TRBV5-1,TRBJ1-1,CASGPGTANTEAFF,TGCGCCAGCGGGCCCGGGACAGCGAACACTGAAGCTTTCTTT